The 4 T cell receptor beta chains below were found in one sample sequenced in a study of cytomegalovirus exposure and HLA in healthy donors. Primers: 60 Vbeta forward and 13 Jbeta reverse. Sequenced by immunoSEQ multiplex PCR; TCRdb stores in-frame clones only, minus some. The listing records 200,000 to 250,000 clones. Sequenced sample: PBMCs. The receptors here all came from a woman aged 30 to 39 in good health and CMV-seropositive.

This CDR3 reads CASSLRQSQETQYF. CDR3 coding DNA: TGCGCCAGCAGCCTGAGACAGAGCCAAGAGACCCAGTACTTC. The chain is built from TRBV4-1 and TRBJ2-5, with D possibly TRBD1 on 5 matching bases. From germline, CDR1 is MGHRA and CDR2 YSYEKL. Trimming removed 4 bases from V and 1 base from J, with 10 bases in between. This CDR3 is 14 amino acids long.

The chain joins TRBV6-5 to TRBJ1-5; 9 bases are a match to TRBD1. The ends lost 6 bases at V and 4 bases at J; junction bases unmatched: 4. The CDR3 consists of 14 residues. Germline V lookup: CDR1 MNHEY, CDR2 SVGAGI. CDR3 sequence: CASRTGGINQPQHF. CDR3 DNA: TGTGCCAGCAGGACAGGGGGAATAAATCAGCCCCAGCATTTT.

V and J are TRBV19 and TRBJ1-5; D is possibly TRBD1 (6 bases). Germline V lookup: CDR1 LNHDA, CDR2 SQIVND (reference sequence). V lost 5 bases and J lost 3, with 11 bases in between. The length of the CDR3 is 14 residues. This CDR3 reads CASSVRGPNQPQHF. The DNA for the CDR3 is TGTGCCAGTAGTGTCAGGGGTCCCAATCAGCCCCAGCATTTT.

As regards this clone: Other nucleotide sequences in the sample specify the same CDR3. The chain couples TRBV6-5 to TRBJ1-6; 7 nucleotides match TRBD1. The junction had 8 bases not matched to a gene; V was cut back by 1 base and J by 8 bases. The CDR3 loop spans 16 amino acids. Looked up from germline, CDR1 is MNHEY and CDR2 is SVGAGI. As DNA, the CDR3 is TGTGCCAGCAGTTACTACCTAGGGGGCGCCGATTCACCCCTCCACTTT. Its protein is CASSYYLGGADSPLHF.